These 28 T cell receptor beta chains share one sample of origin, sequenced in a study of blood T cells in healthy people across ages. Combining a sample-barcoded 5' primer with a J-beta primer mix, a second PCR ran for roughly 7 to 12 cycles. TCRdb passed the 5' RACE reads through MiXCR, listing each CDR3 protein once. Counted here are 1.5 million to 2 million distinct CDR3 sequences, 28% occurring once; the ten biggest clones make up 7.7%. Material: blood. All receptors come from a woman in her twenties or thirties in good health.

This clonotype was observed a handful of times. This chain uses TRBV20-1 with TRBJ2-1; 11 bases line up with TRBD2. The CDR3 spans 16 residues. V lost 5 bases, J lost 0 bases, and 6 bases stayed unmatched. Germline V CDR1 and CDR2: DFQATT, SNEGSKA (reference sequence). CDR3 nucleotide sequence: TGCAGTGCTGGCCGACTAGCGGGGAGCTCCTACAATGAGCAGTTCTTC. The encoded protein is CSAGRLAGSSYNEQFF.

This clonotype was counted between two and nine times. The genes are TRBV5-1 and TRBJ2-2; TRBD1 matches at 9 bases. Germline V gene sequence: CDR1 SGHRS, CDR2 YFSETQ. The CDR3 loop spans 15 amino acids. The V gene end was trimmed by 3 bases and the J gene end by 3 bases; junction bases not matched to a gene: 3. The CDR3 DNA is TGCGCCAGCAGCTCGGGACAGGGTGACACCGGGGAGCTGTTTTTT. It yields the protein CASSSGQGDTGELFF.

This chain connects TRBV12-3 or TRBV12-4 to TRBJ1-2, with D hard to call. V lost 0 bases and J lost 2, with 22 bases in between. The CDR3 contains 19 residues. CDR3 region: CASSLAPRDEGRLNYGYTF. CDR3 nucleotides: TGTGCCAGCAGTTTAGCGCCGAGGGATGAGGGCCGACTCAACTATGGCTACACCTTC.

The chain joins TRBV20-1 to TRBJ2-5; D is unclear. The CDR3 sequence is 13 residues long. Germline CDR1 and CDR2: DFQATT and SNEGSKA (reference sequence). The V end lost 1 base, the J end lost 4 bases, and 10 bases lay between the germline ends. In DNA form, the CDR3 reads TGCAGTGCTAGAGCGGTCTCGCTAGAGACCCAGTACTTC. Translation gives CSARAVSLETQYF.

Notes on this clonotype: This may be a read error: a much more frequent sequence differs by one nucleotide. The gene calls are TRBV7-2 and TRBJ2-5; 7 nucleotides match TRBD1. Trimming cost V 5 bases and J 1 base; bases outside gene matches: 4. Germline CDR1 reads SGHTA; CDR2 reads FQGNSA. This CDR3 spans 14 amino acids. The CDR3 loop is CASSRGQFQETQYF. CDR3 coding DNA: TGTGCCAGCAGCCGGGGACAGTTCCAAGAGACCCAGTACTTC.

This clonotype was seen ten or more times. The genes are TRBV6-2 or TRBV6-3 and TRBJ2-7; D is perhaps TRBD1 or TRBD2 (6 bases each). V was clipped by 5 bases and J by 4 bases, with 18 bases between them. This CDR3 region has 15 residues. Germline V lookup: CDR1 MNHEY, CDR2 SVGEGT. CDR3 loop: CASSREAGHSYEQYF. CDR3 nucleotide sequence: TGTGCCAGCAGTCGAGAGGCGGGACACTCTTACGAGCAGTACTTC.

In this sample, this clonotype turned up many times. The rearrangement links TRBV6-5 to TRBJ2-7; TRBD2 agrees at 7 bases. This CDR3 has 13 residues. Germline values: CDR1 MNHEY, CDR2 SVGAGI. V lost 6 bases to trimming and J lost 8 bases; unmatched junction nucleotides: 10. CDR3 sequence reads: CASSPGLVSKQYF. The DNA for the CDR3 is TGTGCCAGCAGCCCCGGACTAGTTAGTAAGCAGTACTTC.

This chain connects TRBV7-2 to TRBJ1-5; D gene ambiguous. Germline CDR1 is SGHTA and CDR2 is FQGNSA. CDR3 size: 14 residues. The V and J ends lost 2 bases and 4 bases respectively, with 9 bases between them. CDR3 nucleotides: TGTGCCAGCAGCTTAAACGCTGGGAATCAGCCCCAGCATTTT. It is translated as CASSLNAGNQPQHF.

The genes are TRBV5-1 and TRBJ2-3, with TRBD2 as a possible D gene (6 bases). The CDR3 consists of 13 residues. CDR1 and CDR2 from the germline V gene are SGHRS and YFSETQ. V lost 6 bases to trimming and J lost 6 bases, with 14 bases between them. The CDR3 reads CASTIAATDTQYF. The CDR3 DNA is TGCGCCAGCACTATAGCGGCGACCGATACGCAGTATTTT.

This clonotype was counted a few times. The V and J genes are TRBV7-9 and TRBJ1-2, with TRBD1 identical over 8 bases. The CDR3 is made up of 14 amino acids. Trimming at V came to 5 bases and at J to 6 bases, leaving 8 bases not matched to a gene. Germline assignment: CDR1 SEHNR and CDR2 FQNEAQ (reference sequence). DNA for the CDR3: TGTGCCAGCAGCCAGTGGACAGGGACGGATGGCTACACCTTC. Protein product: CASSQWTGTDGYTF.

With regard to this clonotype: One end of the junction does not line up with germline, which may come from a read error. This chain joins TRBV7-2 and TRBJ1-1, with D unclear. The CDR3 totals 14 residues. CDR1 and CDR2 from the germline V gene are SGHTA and FQGNSA. CDR3 protein: CASSLARHYTEVFF. The CDR3 DNA is TGTGCCAGCAGCTTAGCGCGGCATTACACTGAAGTTTTCTTT.

This rearrangement joins TRBV10-3 to TRBJ2-1; 11 nucleotides align to TRBD1. CDR1 and CDR2 from the germline V gene are ENHRY and SYGVKD. The CDR3 sequence is 16 residues long. Unmatched junction bases numbered 9, after V lost 3 bases and J lost 8 bases. The CDR3 spells CAISEPPGQGEDEQFF. DNA of the CDR3: TGTGCCATCAGTGAACCACCGGGACAGGGGGAAGATGAGCAGTTCTTC.

This clonotype has ten or more counts. The DNA for the CDR3 is TGTGCCAGCAGCTTGGTAGCGGGGGCCAACAATGAGCAGTTCTTC. Protein sequence: CASSLVAGANNEQFF. The chain carries TRBV5-4 and TRBJ2-1; TRBD2 aligns across 9 bases. CDR1 is SGHNT, CDR2 YYREEE, per germline (reference sequence). The CDR3 contains 15 residues. Trimming removed 0 bases from V and 5 bases from J; junction bases left unmatched: 3.

In its sample, this clonotype was seen a few times. Compared with germline, one end of the junction differs, possibly owing to a read error. The chain employs TRBV11-1 and TRBJ2-5, with a tentative D call TRBD2 (5 bases). The CDR3 consists of 15 residues. Germline CDR1 SGHAT, CDR2 FQDESV (reference sequence). The CDR3 coding sequence is TGTGCCAGCATCTTAGACCTCCAGCGGCAAGAGACCCAGTACTTC. Translating gives CASILDLQRQETQYF.

This clonotype has more than one count but fewer than ten. A read error may account for a junction end that differs from germline. This chain links TRBV7-9 with TRBJ2-1; 9 nucleotides line up with TRBD2. Looked up from germline, CDR1 is SEHNR and CDR2 is FQNEAQ (reference sequence). The CDR3 sequence is 18 residues long. The CDR3 is CAGSSPGASAGGDYEQFF. The CDR3 coding sequence is TGTGCCGGCAGCTCTCCCGGTGCGTCAGCGGGAGGAGACTATGAGCAGTTCTTC. The full variable domain, in which reference TRBV7-9 and TRBJ2-1 provide the parts outside the CDR3, is DTGVSQNPRHKITKRGQNVTFRCDPISEHNRLYWYRQTLGQGPEFLTYFQNEAQLEKSRLLSDRFSAERPKGSFSTLEIQRTEQGDSAMYLCAGSSPGASAGGDYEQFFGPGTRLTVL.

This sequence joins TRBV5-6 and TRBJ2-7, with 8 bases aligning to TRBD2. CDR3 length: 14 residues. The ends lost 4 bases at V and 4 bases at J; junction bases unmatched: 7. Germline lookup yields CDR1 SGHDT and CDR2 YYEEEE. This chain's CDR3 is CASSKPGGTYEQYF. The CDR3, as DNA: TGTGCCAGCAGCAAGCCGGGAGGGACTTACGAGCAGTACTTC.

The genes are TRBV15 and TRBJ1-5, with TRBD1 matching over 9 bases. Looked up from germline, CDR1 is LNHNV and CDR2 is YYDKDF (reference sequence). The CDR3 extends over 15 amino acids. V was pared by 1 base and J by 6 bases, with 4 bases of the junction left unmatched. The CDR3 DNA reads as TGTGCCACCAGCAGAGCTAGGACAGGGGCTCAGCCCCAGCATTTT. It codes for CATSRARTGAQPQHF.

The rearrangement uses TRBV19 and TRBJ2-1; TRBD2 matches at 7 bases. The V segment lost 4 bases and the J segment 2 bases; nucleotides outside the gene matches: 5. The CDR3 is 15 residues long. Germline assignment: CDR1 LNHDA and CDR2 SQIVND (reference sequence). CDR3 nucleotides: TGTGCCAGTAGTAGGGGGGGGGAGGCCTACAATGAGCAGTTCTTC. It yields the protein CASSRGGEAYNEQFF.

The chain links TRBV7-2 to TRBJ2-6, with D tentatively TRBD1 (5 bases). CDR1 SGHTA and CDR2 FQGNSA come from the germline V gene. V lost 7 bases and J lost 2, with 21 bases in between. This CDR3 contains 18 residues. The CDR3 reads CASNYRNLGAAGANVLTF. DNA for the CDR3: TGTGCCAGCAACTACCGGAATCTAGGGGCTGCTGGGGCCAACGTCCTGACTTTC.

Only one count was recorded for this clonotype. The V gene is TRBV20-1, the J gene TRBJ1-1, with D tentatively TRBD1 (6 bases). This CDR3 spans 15 amino acids. Germline loops: CDR1 DFQATT, CDR2 SNEGSKA (reference sequence). V shed 3 bases and J shed 0 bases, with 14 bases lying between them. CDR3 sequence reads: CSASLGGGMNTEAFF. CDR3 nucleotides: TGCAGTGCTAGCCTCGGTGGGGGCATGAACACTGAAGCTTTCTTT.

V gene TRBV20-1 combines with J gene TRBJ2-3, with 11 bases that match TRBD2. The CDR3 length is 15 residues. Germline assignment: CDR1 DFQATT and CDR2 SNEGSKA (reference sequence). J lost 2 bases, V lost 5 bases, and 6 bases had no gene match. CDR3 coding DNA: TGCAGTGCTTCAAGACTAGCGGGGATCACAGATACGCAGTATTTT. Encoded protein: CSASRLAGITDTQYF.

To note about this clonotype: A much bigger clone sits one base away, suggesting this may be a read error. The V and J genes are TRBV6-1 and TRBJ1-2; TRBD1 agrees at 7 bases. Per germline, CDR1 MNHNS and CDR2 SASEGT. Trimming at V came to 6 bases and at J to 3 bases, leaving 1 base not matched to a gene. This CDR3 is 12 amino acids long. The DNA for the CDR3 is TGTGCCAGCAGGGGGACAGACTATGGCTACACCTTC. It encodes CASRGTDYGYTF.

CDR3 residues: CASSLKYSRAISYNEQFF. The CDR3 coding sequence is TGCGCCAGCAGCTTGAAGTATTCCCGGGCCATCTCCTACAATGAGCAGTTCTTC. The genes are TRBV5-1 and TRBJ2-1; D unresolved. CDR3 length equals 18 residues. V gave up 1 base and J gave up 0 bases, with 17 bases separating them. The germline gives CDR1 SGHRS, CDR2 YFSETQ.

This clonotype was seen many times. This chain links TRBV2 with TRBJ2-5; no definite D call. Germline values: CDR1 SNHLY, CDR2 FYNNEI. Trimming stripped 3 bases from V and 3 bases from J, with 8 bases between. This CDR3 contains 13 residues. CDR3 amino acids: CASSELSEETQYF. The CDR3 DNA sequence: TGTGCCAGCAGTGAGCTGTCAGAAGAGACCCAGTACTTC.

To note about this clonotype: This may come from a read error, since a much larger clone is one base off. This rearrangement joins TRBV10-3 to TRBJ2-5, with 7 bases lining up with TRBD2. The V gene end was trimmed by 9 bases and the J gene end by 3 bases; junction bases not matched to a gene: 7. There are 13 residues in the CDR3. Germline assignment: CDR1 ENHRY and CDR2 SYGVKD. CDR3: CAMGAGEEETQYF. The CDR3 nucleotides are TGTGCCATGGGTGCGGGAGAAGAAGAGACCCAGTACTTC.

The chain employs TRBV4-3 and TRBJ2-7; a possible D gene is TRBD2 (6 bases). V lost 8 bases to trimming and J lost 0 bases, with 11 bases between them. The V gene's germline CDR1 is LGHNA and CDR2 YSLEER. This CDR3 has 13 amino acids. CDR3 sequence: CASAQGLSYEQYF. The CDR3 DNA is TGCGCCAGCGCCCAGGGACTCTCCTACGAGCAGTACTTC.

This clonotype has at least ten counts. The V call is TRBV20-1, the J call TRBJ2-7, with 11 bases aligning to TRBD2. The V gene's germline CDR1 is DFQATT and CDR2 SNEGSKA (reference sequence). Unmatched junction bases numbered 4, after V lost 4 bases and J lost 2 bases. This CDR3 has 14 residues. Here the CDR3 DNA reads TGCAGTGCTACCAGACTAGCGGGACCCTACGAGCAGTACTTC. Translating gives CSATRLAGPYEQYF.

This clonotype was picked up many times. The chain links TRBV28 to TRBJ1-5; no reliable D call. This CDR3 has 13 residues. Deletions cut 2 bases from V and 3 bases from J, with 5 bases between. Germline-derived CDR1 and CDR2 are MDHEN and SYDVKM. The CDR3 DNA reads as TGTGCCAGCAGTTTAACGAACAATCAGCCCCAGCATTTT. Translated: CASSLTNNQPQHF.